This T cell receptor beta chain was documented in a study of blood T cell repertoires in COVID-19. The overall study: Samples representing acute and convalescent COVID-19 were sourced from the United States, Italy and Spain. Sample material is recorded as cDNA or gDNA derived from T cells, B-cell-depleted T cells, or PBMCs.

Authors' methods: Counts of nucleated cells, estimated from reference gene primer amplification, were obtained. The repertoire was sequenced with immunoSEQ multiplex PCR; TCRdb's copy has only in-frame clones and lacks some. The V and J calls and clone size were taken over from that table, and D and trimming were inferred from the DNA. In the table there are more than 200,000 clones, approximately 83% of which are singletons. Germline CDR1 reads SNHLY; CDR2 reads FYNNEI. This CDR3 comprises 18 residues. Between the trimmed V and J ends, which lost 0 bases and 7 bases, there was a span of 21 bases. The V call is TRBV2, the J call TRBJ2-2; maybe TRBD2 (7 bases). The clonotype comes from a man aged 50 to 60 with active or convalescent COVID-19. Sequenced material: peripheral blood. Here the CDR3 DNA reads TGTGCCAGCAGTGAAGCGCTTCATTCGGGGGGCCTCTTCGGGGAGCTGTTTTTT. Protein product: CASSEALHSGGLFGELFF.